This T cell receptor (beta chain) was recorded in a study of T cells in Graves' hyperthyroidism and ophthalmopathy. Subjects with ophthalmopathy showed a Clinical Activity Score no lower than 3, a NOSPECS grade no lower than 4, and a duration shorter than 3 months. Reasons for excluding patients were uncontrolled infection, other autoimmune disease, pregnancy or lactation. With respect to this clonotype: The antigen is not known.

It was RNA transcripts that yielded the amplified TCR beta CDR3 regions. The HTBI set primed first-round TCR CDR3 RT-PCR. TCRdb independently ran MiXCR on the multiplex PCR reads; one entry per CDR3 protein. The sample carries approximately 530,000 distinct CDR3 sequences, just under 20% recorded once. Overall study results and limits: Ophthalmopathy was model-predicted a median roughly 6.5 months pre-onset.

CDR1 SGHAT and CDR2 FQNNGV come from the germline V gene. Trimming removed 0 bases at V and 6 bases at J, with 9 bases between. The CDR3 contains 13 residues. The chain joins TRBV11-2 to TRBJ2-7; D not resolved. The source is a man between 35 and 55 years old with Graves' ophthalmopathy. The sequenced sample consisted of blood. The CDR3 DNA reads TGTGCCAGCAGCTTAGAGCCCTCAGGCGAGCAGTACTTC. Translation gives CASSLEPSGEQYF.